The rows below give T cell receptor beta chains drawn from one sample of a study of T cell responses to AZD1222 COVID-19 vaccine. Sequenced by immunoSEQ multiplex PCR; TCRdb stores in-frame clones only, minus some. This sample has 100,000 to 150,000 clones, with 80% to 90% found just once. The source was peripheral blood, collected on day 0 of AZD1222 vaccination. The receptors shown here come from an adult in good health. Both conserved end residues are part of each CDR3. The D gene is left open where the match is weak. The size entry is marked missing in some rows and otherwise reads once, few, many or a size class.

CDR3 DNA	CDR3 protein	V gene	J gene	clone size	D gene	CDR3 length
TGTGCCAGCAGCCTGGGGTTATCCAACAATGAGCAGTTCTTC	CASSLGLSNNEQFF	TRBV3-1/TRBV3-2	TRBJ2-1	-	-	14
TGTGCCAGCAGTGAAATTGGTCTGGCGCAGTACTTC	CASSEIGLAQYF	TRBV6-1	TRBJ2-7	-	-	12
TGTGCCAGCAGCGCACTAGCGGACACAGATACGCAGTATTTT	CASSALADTDTQYF	TRBV2	TRBJ2-3	few	TRBD2	14
TGCGCCAGCAGCTTGGGTCAGGGTAGGAACACTGAAGCTTTCTTT	CASSLGQGRNTEAFF	TRBV5-1	TRBJ1-1	-	-	15
TGTGCCAGCAGATGGAGCGGGTCGAACACTGAAGCTTTCTTT	CASRWSGSNTEAFF	TRBV7-9	TRBJ1-1	-	-	14
TGCAGTGCTAGTTCCGGGGGGTCCTACGAGCAGTACTTC	CSASSGGSYEQYF	TRBV20-1	TRBJ2-7	-	TRBD2	13
TGTGCCAGCAGTTCCCCCCCCTCGACTAGCGGGATCTACGAGCAGTACTTC	CASSSPPSTSGIYEQYF	TRBV28	TRBJ2-7	-	TRBD2	17
TGCGCCAGCAGTGAAGCGGGAAAGCAGTACTTC	CASSEAGKQYF	TRBV10-1	TRBJ2-7	-	TRBD2	11
TGTGCCAGCAGCTTGCAAATAGCGGGGGGCAGGGGAGATACGCAGTATTTT	CASSLQIAGGRGDTQYF	TRBV11-3	TRBJ2-3	-	TRBD2	17
TGTGCCAGCAGCTTACGGTCCCGAGACTACAATGAGCAGTTCTTC	CASSLRSRDYNEQFF	TRBV11-2	TRBJ2-1	-	-	15
TGTGCCAGTAGTATGACTGAGGTATTCAATCAGCCCCAGCATTTT	CASSMTEVFNQPQHF	TRBV19	TRBJ1-5	-	-	15
TGTGCCAGCTCACGTCAGAGGTCAACTAATGAAAAACTGTTTTTT	CASSRQRSTNEKLFF	TRBV18	TRBJ1-4	once	-	15
TGTGCCAGCAGCTTAGAACCGTCAGAGGGTCAGCCCCAGCATTTT	CASSLEPSEGQPQHF	TRBV11-2	TRBJ1-5	-	-	15
TGCGCCAGCAGCTTGGAGGGGACAGGGCTCGAGCAGTACTTC	CASSLEGTGLEQYF	TRBV5-1	TRBJ2-7	once	TRBD1	14
TGTGCCTGGAGTGATCTGCGCTCTGGAAACACCATATATTTT	CAWSDLRSGNTIYF	TRBV30	TRBJ1-3	-	-	14
TGTGCCAGCAGCGGGGTAGGGGGGTCCTACGAGCAGTACTTC	CASSGVGGSYEQYF	TRBV5-5	TRBJ2-7	once	-	14
TGTGCCAGTAGTGGACAGGGAGGGAATCAGCCCCAGCATTTT	CASSGQGGNQPQHF	TRBV19	TRBJ1-5	-	TRBD1	14
TGTGCCAGCAGTGGGACTGACACAGATACGCAGTATTTT	CASSGTDTDTQYF	TRBV6-6	TRBJ2-3	-	-	13
TGTGCCAGCAGCTGGACTAGCGGGGGAAAAGCAGATACGCAGTATTTT	CASSWTSGGKADTQYF	TRBV5-4	TRBJ2-3	-	TRBD2	16
TGTGCCAGCAGCTCTAGCGGGGGGCAGACCGGGGAGCTGTTTTTT	CASSSSGGQTGELFF	TRBV7-9	TRBJ2-2	-	TRBD2	15
TGTGCCAGCAGCTTAGGTAGCGGGGCAGATACGCAGTATTTT	CASSLGSGADTQYF	TRBV7-2	TRBJ2-3	-	TRBD2	14
TGCGCCAGCAGCCAAGTCGAGGGATCGAACACCGGGGAGCTGTTTTTT	CASSQVEGSNTGELFF	TRBV4-1	TRBJ2-2	-	-	16
TGCGCCAGCAGCCTTTGGACTAGCGGGACCCATTACAATGAGCAGTTCTTC	CASSLWTSGTHYNEQFF	TRBV4-1	TRBJ2-1	-	TRBD2	17
TGCGCCAGCAGCCAAGCCCCAGGCGAAGCGAATTCACCCCTCCACTTT	CASSQAPGEANSPLHF	TRBV4-1	TRBJ1-6	-	-	16
TGTGCCAGTAGTATAAAGCAGGGTCATTACAATCAGCCCCAGCATTTT	CASSIKQGHYNQPQHF	TRBV19	TRBJ1-5	-	-	16
TGTGCCAGCAGTGGTACAGGGGGCGGTCAGCCCCAGCATTTT	CASSGTGGGQPQHF	TRBV28	TRBJ1-5	-	TRBD1	14
TGTGCCAGTAGTCGCACGCACACAGATACGCAGTATTTT	CASSRTHTDTQYF	TRBV19	TRBJ2-3	-	-	13
TGTGCCAGCACTAGTTCCAAGATCTATGGCTACACCTTC	CASTSSKIYGYTF	TRBV28	TRBJ1-2	-	-	13
TGTGCCAGCAGCCGGGGGGGACAGGGGGTTCGATTTTACGAGCAGTACTTC	CASSRGGQGVRFYEQYF	TRBV3-1/TRBV3-2	TRBJ2-7	-	TRBD1	17
TGTGCCAGCAGCCAAGATTTCACTAGCGGGAGCCGTTACGAGCAGTACTTC	CASSQDFTSGSRYEQYF	TRBV4-2	TRBJ2-7	few	TRBD2	17
TGTGCCAGCAGCCGTCGGGCGGGGGGGCCCCATGAGCAGTTCTTC	CASSRRAGGPHEQFF	TRBV6-2/TRBV6-3	TRBJ2-1	few	TRBD2	15
TGTGCCAGCTATAGGGGAACAGGACGAAGTGGCGAGCAGTACTTC	CASYRGTGRSGEQYF	TRBV2	TRBJ2-7	-	-	15
TGCAGTGCTAGTAAGCCTAGCGGAGCCTACGAGCAGTACTTC	CSASKPSGAYEQYF	TRBV20-1	TRBJ2-7	-	TRBD2	14
TGCAGCGTTGAAGAGGGAAACGAGCAGTACTTC	CSVEEGNEQYF	TRBV29-1	TRBJ2-7	-	-	11
TGTGCCAGCAAAGTGACAGGGGGCAACTCACCCCTCCACTTT	CASKVTGGNSPLHF	TRBV19	TRBJ1-6	-	TRBD1	14
TGCGCCAGCAGCTTGGTAACCGAGGGGACTGAAGCTTTCTTT	CASSLVTEGTEAFF	TRBV5-1	TRBJ1-1	-	-	14
TGCAGCGTTGAGAGAGCTAGTGGGGGGGGCCCAGATACGCAGTATTTT	CSVERASGGGPDTQYF	TRBV29-1	TRBJ2-3	-	-	16
TGCAGTGCTAGTTGGGACAGGGGTAATGAAAAACTGTTTTTT	CSASWDRGNEKLFF	TRBV20-1	TRBJ1-4	few	TRBD1	14
TGTGCCAGCAGCATGGGACAATCGTATGGCTACACCTTC	CASSMGQSYGYTF	TRBV3-1/TRBV3-2	TRBJ1-2	-	-	13
TGTGCCAGCAGTGAACAGGGGGAGGGTGGCTACACCTTC	CASSEQGEGGYTF	TRBV2	TRBJ1-2	-	TRBD1	13
TGTGCCAGCAGGCACGACAGGGGTGGTAATCAGCCCCAGCATTTT	CASRHDRGGNQPQHF	TRBV28	TRBJ1-5	-	TRBD1	15
TGTGCCAGCAGTTTAAGGCAGCGCGAGCAGTACTTC	CASSLRQREQYF	TRBV28	TRBJ2-7	-	-	12
TGTGCCAGCAGTTCTCCCCAGGGTGGAAACAATCAGCCCCAGCATTTT	CASSSPQGGNNQPQHF	TRBV6-6	TRBJ1-5	-	-	16
TGTGCCAGCAGCCAGGCCTCGGGGGACACAGATACGCAGTATTTT	CASSQASGDTDTQYF	TRBV3-1/TRBV3-2	TRBJ2-3	-	-	15
TGCGCCAGCAGCTTGGATGGCCAGGGGGCCACTAACTATGGCTACACCTTC	CASSLDGQGATNYGYTF	TRBV5-1	TRBJ1-2	-	TRBD1	17
TGTGCCAGTATCGACAGTCCAACTAATGAAAAACTGTTTTTT	CASIDSPTNEKLFF	TRBV19	TRBJ1-4	-	-	14
TGTGCCAGTAGCCCGGGACAGGCTAATGAAAAACTGTTTTTT	CASSPGQANEKLFF	TRBV19	TRBJ1-4	-	TRBD1	14
TGTGCCACCAGCAGAGATAACAGGGGAACTAACTATGGCTACACCTTC	CATSRDNRGTNYGYTF	TRBV15	TRBJ1-2	-	TRBD1	16
TGCGCCAGCAGCTTGGAAAGGGGCGACTATGGCTACACCTTC	CASSLERGDYGYTF	TRBV5-1	TRBJ1-2	-	-	14
TGTGCCAGCAGAGAATACTCCGGGACAGGGAATGAAAAACTGTTTTTT	CASREYSGTGNEKLFF	TRBV28	TRBJ1-4	-	TRBD1	16
TGTGCCAGCAGCGTAGGAAGTAATGAGCAGTTCTTC	CASSVGSNEQFF	TRBV9	TRBJ2-1	-	-	12
TGTGCCAGCAGTCCTTACCAACAACCGGGACTAGCGGGTTACGAGCAGTACTTC	CASSPYQQPGLAGYEQYF	TRBV27	TRBJ2-7	many	TRBD2	18